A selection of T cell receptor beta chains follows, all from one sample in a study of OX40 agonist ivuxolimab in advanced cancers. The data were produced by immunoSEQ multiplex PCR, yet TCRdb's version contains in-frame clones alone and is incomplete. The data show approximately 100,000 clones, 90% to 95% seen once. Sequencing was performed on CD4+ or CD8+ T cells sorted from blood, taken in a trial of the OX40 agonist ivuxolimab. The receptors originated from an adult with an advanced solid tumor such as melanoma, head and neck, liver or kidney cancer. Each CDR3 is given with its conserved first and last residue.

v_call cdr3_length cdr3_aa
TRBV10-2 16 CASSLQLTASTDTQYF
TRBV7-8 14 CASSLELAGLTQYF
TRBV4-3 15 CASSQTYRGQETQYF
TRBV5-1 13 CASSLAQGAGYTF
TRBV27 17 CASSLLRQGIGTGELFF
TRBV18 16 CASSPTLGSGANVLTF
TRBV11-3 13 CASSLYVTGELFF
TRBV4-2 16 CASSQDLSGGQETQYF
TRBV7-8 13 CASSPPTSYEQYF
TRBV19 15 CASSRTSGSSGTQYF
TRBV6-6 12 CASSPTEETQYF
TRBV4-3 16 CASSQDLGRHTDTQYF
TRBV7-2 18 CASSPHSSYGGDKNIQYF
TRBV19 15 CASSSHRQAGYEQYF
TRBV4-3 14 CASSQAGTPEKLFF
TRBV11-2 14 CASRRHARNTEAFF
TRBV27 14 CASSLQGSTDTQYF
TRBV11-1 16 CASSWTSGANTGELFF
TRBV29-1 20 CSVEDGMREGQTSGANVLTF
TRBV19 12 CASRGLAGTQYF
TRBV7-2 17 CASSLVIDPMGNYGYTF
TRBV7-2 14 CASSWRHLDTEAFF
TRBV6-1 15 CASSEASGSNQPQHF
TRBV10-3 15 CAISESSQGALTQYF
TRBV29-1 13 CSVRTGGTDTQYF
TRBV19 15 CASSIGLAGTYEQYF
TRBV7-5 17 CARSLEQLAGESYEQYF
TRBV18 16 CASSPRDVGRTGELFF
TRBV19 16 CASSILDKWGNQPQHF
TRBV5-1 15 CASSLGGAGANVLTF
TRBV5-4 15 CASSIQGEVGTEAFF
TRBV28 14 CASIGADRGLVYTF
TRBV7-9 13 CASSLAGSDTQYF
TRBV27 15 CASSSQSGPTGELFF
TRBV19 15 CASTPGQRPYNEQFF
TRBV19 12 CASSLRGVEQFF
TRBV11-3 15 CASSLVSGNTGELFF
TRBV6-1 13 CASMGGAPETQYF
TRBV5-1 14 CASSLGTGGETQYF
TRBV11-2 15 CASSLVGADTDTQYF
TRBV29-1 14 CSVEGRTSTDTQYF
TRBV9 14 CASSVGTSSFTQYF
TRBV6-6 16 CASSYSKVQGNYGYTF
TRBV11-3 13 CASSPGPQNIQYF
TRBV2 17 CASTLGRGGSATYEQYF
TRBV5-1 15 CASSPGQTFAGELFF
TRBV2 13 CASSDTGADTQYF
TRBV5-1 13 CASSPPREYEQYF
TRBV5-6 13 CASSGTGAGELFF
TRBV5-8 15 CASSLEGGSRYEQYF
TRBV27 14 CASTNIRSYNEQFF